The 12 T cell receptor beta chains in this list originate from one sample, sequenced in a study of cytomegalovirus exposure and HLA in healthy donors. PCR amplification relied on 60 Vbeta primers (plus 13 Jbeta primers). Clones were read by immunoSEQ multiplex PCR, and TCRdb kept only the in-frame ones, dropping some. Among about 110,000 clones listed, 65% to 80% were seen once. Material for sequencing was PBMCs. The receptors were gathered from a woman aged 45 to 65 in good health and CMV-seropositive.

This clone was detected only once. The chain is built from TRBV5-8 and TRBJ1-2, with D uncertain. The ends were cut back, 0 bases at V and 0 bases at J, with 6 bases in the middle. The CDR3 has 14 amino acids. Germline V gene data show CDR1 as SGHTS and CDR2 as YDEGEE. In DNA, the CDR3 is TGTGCCAGCAGCTTGGGAGGGACTAACTATGGCTACACCTTC. Translation gives CASSLGGTNYGYTF.

This clone has a single count. This chain joins TRBV30 and TRBJ1-2; D perhaps matches TRBD1 (6 bases). This CDR3 comprises 13 residues. The V gene's germline CDR1 is GTSNPN and CDR2 SVGIG (reference sequence). The V gene lost 4 bases and the J gene lost 7 bases, with 16 bases spanning the gap. For the CDR3, the DNA is TGTGCCTGGACCTGGGACACAAAGGGTGGCTACACCTTC. The encoded protein is CAWTWDTKGGYTF. Supplemented by reference TRBV30 and TRBJ1-2, the full variable domain reads SQTIHQWPATLVQPVGSPLSLECTVEGTSNPNLYWYRQAAGRGLQLLFYSVGIGQISSEVPQNLSASRPQDRQFILSSKKLLLSDSGFYLCAWTWDTKGGYTFGSGTRLTVV.

This chain uses TRBV5-6 with TRBJ1-2; D is ambiguous. Deletions cut 4 bases from V and 3 bases from J, with 10 bases between. This CDR3 contains 13 residues. Germline V CDR1 and CDR2: SGHDT, YYEEEE. The CDR3 bases are TGTGCCAGCAGCCTTAACCGGGACTATGGCTACACCTTC. It encodes CASSLNRDYGYTF. Complete variable domain (other parts from reference TRBV5-6 and TRBJ1-2): DAGVTQSPTHLIKTRGQQVTLRCSPKSGHDTVSWYQQALGQGPQFIFQYYEEEERQRGNFPDRFSGHQFPNYSSELNVNALLLGDSALYLCASSLNRDYGYTFGSGTRLTVV.

The chain couples TRBV10-3 to TRBJ2-1, with D uncertain. CDR1 and CDR2 (germline): ENHRY, SYGVKD. V lost 0 bases, J lost 0 bases, and 6 bases lay in between. The CDR3 consists of 15 residues. The CDR3 reads CAISESQSSYNEQFF. The CDR3 coding sequence is TGTGCCATCAGTGAGTCACAGAGCTCCTACAATGAGCAGTTCTTC.

The rearrangement uses TRBV11-2 and TRBJ1-2, with TRBD1 identical over 8 bases. V dropped 1 base and J dropped 4; count of bases not matched to a gene: 8. The germline V gene has CDR1 SGHAT and CDR2 FQNNGV. This CDR3 is 16 amino acids long. The CDR3 region has the DNA TGTGCCAGCAGCTTAGTTTCAACAGGGGGTGGCTATGGCTACACCTTC. Its protein is CASSLVSTGGGYGYTF.

The chain has TRBV11-2 and TRBJ2-3; D is perhaps TRBD2 (6 bases). Germline loops: CDR1 SGHAT, CDR2 FQNNGV. The CDR3 extends over 17 amino acids. V was clipped by 1 base and J by 0 bases, with 14 bases between them. The CDR3 region has the DNA TGTGCCAGCAGCTTAGCTTATTGGACTACAAGCACAGATACGCAGTATTTT. Translating it yields CASSLAYWTTSTDTQYF.

The table lists this clone with a few counts. V gene TRBV28 combines with J gene TRBJ1-1; TRBD1 matches at 10 bases. CDR3 length equals 15 residues. CDR1 and CDR2 (germline): MDHEN, SYDVKM. J gave up 3 bases and V 10 bases, and 11 bases lay outside the gene matches. The CDR3 spells CATGQGGRGDTEAFF. In DNA form, the CDR3 reads TGTGCCACAGGACAGGGGGGTCGGGGTGACACTGAAGCTTTCTTT. The full variable domain, rest sourced from reference TRBV28 and TRBJ1-1, is DVKVTQSSRYLVKRTGEKVFLECVQDMDHENMFWYRQDPGLGLRLIYFSYDVKMKEKGDIPEGYSVSREKKERFSLILESASTNQTSMYLCATGQGGRGDTEAFFGQGTRLTVV.

V usage is TRBV2 and J usage is TRBJ2-3; D perhaps matches TRBD2 (5 bases). Germline values: CDR1 SNHLY, CDR2 FYNNEI. The V and J ends lost 5 bases and 0 bases respectively, with 9 bases between them. This CDR3 spans 14 amino acids. CDR3 residues: CASSLLASTDTQYF. The CDR3 bases are TGTGCCAGCAGTTTGCTAGCTAGCACAGATACGCAGTATTTT.

As for this clone: A much more abundant neighbour one base away suggests this may be a read error. V gene TRBV7-2 combines with J gene TRBJ1-1, with 7 bases that match TRBD1. The CDR3 is 14 residues long. The V segment lost 5 bases and the J segment 1 base; nucleotides outside the gene matches: 4. CDR1 and CDR2 (germline): SGHTA, FQGNSA. The CDR3 loop reads CASSLGQRNTEAFF. CDR3 nucleotides: TGTGCCAGCAGCCTGGGACAGAGGAACACTGAAGCTTTCTTT.

This clone has more than one count but fewer than ten. The chain is built from TRBV6-5 and TRBJ2-2; TRBD1 aligns across 8 bases. Per the germline V gene, CDR1 is MNHEY and CDR2 is SVGAGI. This CDR3 comprises 15 residues. J gave up 6 bases and V 5 bases, and 8 bases lay outside the gene matches. DNA for the CDR3: TGTGCCAGCAGTGTTCGGACAGGGTTGTCCGGGGAGCTGTTTTTT. It translates to CASSVRTGLSGELFF.

This clone was detected only a few times. The gene calls are TRBV4-2 and TRBJ1-1; a weak D match, TRBD1 (5 bases). V was clipped by 1 base and J by 1 base, with 10 bases between them. Germline V lookup: CDR1 LGHNA, CDR2 YNFKEQ. This CDR3 is 15 amino acids long. CDR3 amino acids: CASSQVDRTNTEAFF. CDR3 DNA sequence: TGTGCCAGCAGCCAAGTCGACAGAACGAACACTGAAGCTTTCTTT.

For this clone: This same CDR3 is encoded by further DNA sequences in the sample. The V and J genes are TRBV28 and TRBJ2-2, with D maybe TRBD1 (6 bases). CDR1 is MDHEN, CDR2 SYDVKM, per germline. Trimming took off 3 bases at V and 5 bases at J, with 7 bases between the two ends. The CDR3 has 13 amino acids. CDR3 DNA: TGTGCCAGCAGTTTCAGGGGTACCGGGGAGCTGTTTTTT. This sequence encodes CASSFRGTGELFF.